This T cell receptor beta chain was sequenced during a study of blood T cell repertoires in COVID-19. The wider study: From the United States, Italy and Spain came samples of acute and convalescent COVID-19. Sample material is recorded as cDNA or gDNA derived from T cells, B-cell-depleted T cells, or PBMCs.

This clone came up a few times. The CDR3 covers 13 residues. V dropped 4 bases and J dropped 5; count of bases not matched to a gene: 7. Germline V lookup: CDR1 SQVTM, CDR2 ANQGSEA. The authors' processing: It was from reference gene primer amplification that nucleated cell counts were estimated. Method: immunoSEQ multiplex PCR; TCRdb's copy keeps in-frame clones and lacks some. V, J and clone size reflect that table, while D and trimming were determined from the DNA. The sample has approximately 150,000 clones; 65% to 80% are singletons. The chain joins TRBV29-1 to TRBJ1-1; TRBD1 matches at 7 bases. What was sequenced was peripheral blood. The TCR sequence derives from a man aged 50-60 years with acute or convalescent COVID-19. The CDR3 spells CSVARDSTTEAFF. CDR3 bases: TGCAGCGTTGCCCGGGACAGTACGACTGAAGCTTTCTTT. Full variable domain (remainder filled in from reference TRBV29-1 and TRBJ1-1): SAVISQKPSRDICQRGTSLTIQCQVDSQVTMMFWYRQQPGQSLTLIATANQGSEATYESGFVIDKFPISRPNLTFSTLTVSNMSPEDSSIYLCSVARDSTTEAFFGQGTRLTVV.